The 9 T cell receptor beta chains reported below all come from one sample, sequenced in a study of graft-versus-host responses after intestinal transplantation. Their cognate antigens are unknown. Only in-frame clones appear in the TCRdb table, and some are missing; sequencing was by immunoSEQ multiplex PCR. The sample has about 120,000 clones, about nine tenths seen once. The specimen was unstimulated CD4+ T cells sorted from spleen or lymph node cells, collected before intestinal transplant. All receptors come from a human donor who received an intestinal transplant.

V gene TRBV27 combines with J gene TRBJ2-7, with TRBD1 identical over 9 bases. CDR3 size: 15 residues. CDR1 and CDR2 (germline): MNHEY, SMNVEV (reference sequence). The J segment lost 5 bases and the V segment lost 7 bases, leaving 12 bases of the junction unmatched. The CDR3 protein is CASNSRGQGRNEQYF. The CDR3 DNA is TGTGCCAGCAACTCCCGTGGACAGGGGAGGAACGAGCAGTACTTC.

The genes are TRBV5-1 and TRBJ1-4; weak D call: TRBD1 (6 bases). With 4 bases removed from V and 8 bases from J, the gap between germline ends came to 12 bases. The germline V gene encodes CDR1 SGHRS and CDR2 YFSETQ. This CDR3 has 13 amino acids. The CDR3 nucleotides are TGCGCCAGCAGCGGGGGGGCGAGAGAAAAACTGTTTTTT. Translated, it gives CASSGGAREKLFF.

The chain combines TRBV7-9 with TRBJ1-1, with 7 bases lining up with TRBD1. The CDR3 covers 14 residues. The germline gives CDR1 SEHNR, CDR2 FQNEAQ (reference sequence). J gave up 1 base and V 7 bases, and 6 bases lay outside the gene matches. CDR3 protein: CASTWDRSNTEAFF. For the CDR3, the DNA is TGTGCCAGCACCTGGGACAGATCGAACACTGAAGCTTTCTTT. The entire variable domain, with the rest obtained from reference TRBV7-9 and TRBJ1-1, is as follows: DTGVSQNPRHKITKRGQNVTFRCDPISEHNRLYWYRQTLGQGPEFLTYFQNEAQLEKSRLLSDRFSAERPKGSFSTLEIQRTEQGDSAMYLCASTWDRSNTEAFFGQGTRLTVV.

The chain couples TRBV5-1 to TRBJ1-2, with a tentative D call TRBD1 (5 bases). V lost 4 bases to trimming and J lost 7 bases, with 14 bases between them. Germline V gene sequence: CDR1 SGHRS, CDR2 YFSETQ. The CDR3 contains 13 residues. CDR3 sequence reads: CASSNAGVSGYTF. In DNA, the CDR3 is TGCGCCAGCAGCAATGCGGGGGTGAGTGGCTACACCTTC. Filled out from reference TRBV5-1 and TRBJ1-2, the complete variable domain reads KAGVTQTPRYLIKTRGQQVTLSCSPISGHRSVSWYQQTPGQGLQFLFEYFSETQRNKGNFPGRFSGRQFSNSRSEMNVSTLELGDSALYLCASSNAGVSGYTFGSGTRLTVV.

In DNA form, the CDR3 reads TGTGCCAGCGCTCCGGGACAACCGAACTATGGCTACACCTTC. It is translated as CASAPGQPNYGYTF. The chain combines TRBV18 with TRBJ1-2, with a possible D match to TRBD1 (6 bases). Germline loops: CDR1 KGHSH, CDR2 LQKENI. The CDR3 is made up of 14 amino acids. V was pared by 8 bases and J by 2 bases, with 15 bases between.

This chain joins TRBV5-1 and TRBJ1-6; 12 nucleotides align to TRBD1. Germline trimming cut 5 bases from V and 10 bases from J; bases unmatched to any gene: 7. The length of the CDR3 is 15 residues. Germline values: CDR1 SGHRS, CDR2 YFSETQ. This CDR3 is CASRRDRGPGSPLHF. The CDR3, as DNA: TGCGCCAGCAGAAGGGACAGGGGGCCAGGATCACCCCTCCACTTT.

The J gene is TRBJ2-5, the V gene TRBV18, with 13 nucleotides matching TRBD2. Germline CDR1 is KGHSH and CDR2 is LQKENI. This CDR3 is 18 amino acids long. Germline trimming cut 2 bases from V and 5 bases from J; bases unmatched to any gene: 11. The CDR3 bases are TGTGCCAGCTCACCATCAGTTACTAGCGGGAGGGCCCGTGAGACCCAGTACTTC. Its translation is CASSPSVTSGRARETQYF.

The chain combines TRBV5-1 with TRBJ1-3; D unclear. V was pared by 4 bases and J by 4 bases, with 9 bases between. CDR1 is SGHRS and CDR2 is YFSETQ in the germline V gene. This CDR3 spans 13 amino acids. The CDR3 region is CASSTDGGNTIYF. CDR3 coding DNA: TGCGCCAGCAGCACTGACGGGGGAAACACCATATATTTT.

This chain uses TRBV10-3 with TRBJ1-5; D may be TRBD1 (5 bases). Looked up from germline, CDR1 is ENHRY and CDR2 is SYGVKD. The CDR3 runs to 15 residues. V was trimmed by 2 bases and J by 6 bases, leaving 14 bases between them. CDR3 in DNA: TGTGCCATCAGTGAGACGGGCAGGGTAGGTCAGCCCCAGCATTTT. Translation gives CAISETGRVGQPQHF.